These 24 T cell receptor beta chains were sequenced from one sample in a study of blood T cell repertoires in COVID-19. The protocol was immunoSEQ multiplex PCR, while the TCRdb copy is restricted to in-frame clones and leaves out a portion. The sample includes 90,000 to 120,000 clones, about 79% of them seen just once. The sample taken for sequencing was peripheral blood. These receptors were taken from an elderly woman with active or convalescent COVID-19.

The V and J genes are TRBV27 and TRBJ1-2; D is ambiguous. CDR3 length: 13 amino acids. V dropped 3 bases and J dropped 2 bases, with 7 bases sitting between them. Germline V gives CDR1 MNHEY, CDR2 SMNVEV (reference sequence). The CDR3 here is CASSFGENYGYTF. The CDR3 coding sequence is TGTGCCAGCAGTTTCGGGGAGAACTATGGCTACACCTTC.

The V call is TRBV19, the J call TRBJ2-6, with D maybe TRBD1 (6 bases). The CDR3 has 17 residues. With 0 bases removed from V and 2 bases from J, the gap between germline ends came to 11 bases. CDR1 is LNHDA and CDR2 is SQIVND in the germline V gene (reference sequence). The CDR3 loop reads CASSIDSGATGANVLTF. CDR3 nucleotides: TGTGCCAGTAGTATAGATTCAGGGGCTACTGGGGCCAACGTCCTGACTTTC. The entire variable domain, with the rest obtained from reference TRBV19 and TRBJ2-6, is as follows: DGGITQSPKYLFRKEGQNVTLSCEQNLNHDAMYWYRQDPGQGLRLIYYSQIVNDFQKGDIAEGYSVSREKKESFPLTVTSAQKNPTAFYLCASSIDSGATGANVLTFGAGSRLTVL.

The V call is TRBV7-3, the J call TRBJ1-1, with a tentative D call TRBD1 (5 bases). The CDR3 loop spans 13 amino acids. Between the trimmed V and J ends, which lost 6 bases and 1 base, there was a span of 9 bases. CDR1 and CDR2 from the germline V gene are SGHTA and FQGTGA. CDR3 amino acids: CASRIDRNTEAFF. In nucleotides, the CDR3 is TGTGCCAGCAGAATTGACAGGAACACTGAAGCTTTCTTT. Full variable domain (remainder filled in from reference TRBV7-3 and TRBJ1-1): GAGVSQTPSNKVTEKGKYVELRCDPISGHTALYWYRQSLGQGPEFLIYFQGTGAADDSGLPNDRFFAVRPEGSVSTLKIQRTERGDSAVYLCASRIDRNTEAFFGQGTRLTVV.

The genes are TRBV29-1 and TRBJ1-1; TRBD1 is a possible D gene (5 bases). The CDR3 loop spans 13 amino acids. The germline V gene encodes CDR1 SQVTM and CDR2 ANQGSEA. Trimming pared 3 bases from V and 5 bases from J, leaving 13 bases between. For the CDR3, the DNA is TGCAGCGTTGACAGACTAGAGGGGACTGAAGCTTTCTTT. As protein: CSVDRLEGTEAFF.

The V gene is TRBV18, the J gene TRBJ2-1; 10 nucleotides agree with TRBD2. The germline V gene has CDR1 KGHSH and CDR2 LQKENI. CDR3 length: 15 residues. V was clipped by 4 bases and J by 6 bases; unmatched bases: 6. The CDR3 loop reads CASSLEVAGGNEQFF. The CDR3 DNA reads as TGTGCCAGCTCACTTGAGGTAGCGGGGGGCAATGAGCAGTTCTTC.

The chain links TRBV19 to TRBJ1-2, with a weak D call TRBD1 (6 bases). This CDR3 comprises 15 residues. Trimming removed 3 bases at V and 2 bases at J, with 13 bases between. In germline, CDR1 is LNHDA, CDR2 SQIVND (reference sequence). The CDR3 protein is CASSIIGTPNYGYTF. The CDR3 bases are TGTGCCAGTAGTATCATCGGGACACCAAACTATGGCTACACCTTC.

This chain uses TRBV9 with TRBJ1-2, with D perhaps TRBD1 (5 bases). Germline values: CDR1 SGDLS, CDR2 YYNGEE. Trimming pared 5 bases from V and 0 bases from J, leaving 8 bases between. This CDR3 spans 13 amino acids. CDR3 sequence (DNA): TGTGCCAGCAGTGAGACAGCTAACTATGGCTACACCTTC. It encodes CASSETANYGYTF.

This clone was seen once. The chain couples TRBV18 to TRBJ2-3, with 7 bases aligning to TRBD2. CDR1 is KGHSH and CDR2 is LQKENI in the germline V gene. V gave up 3 bases and J gave up 2 bases; unmatched junction bases: 2. This CDR3 has 14 residues. The CDR3 nucleotides are TGTGCCAGCTCACCCAGCGGGGCCACAGATACGCAGTATTTT. It yields the protein CASSPSGATDTQYF.

This chain links TRBV27 with TRBJ2-7; TRBD1 matches 7 bases. The ends lost 6 bases at V and 3 bases at J; junction bases unmatched: 11. Germline V gives CDR1 MNHEY, CDR2 SMNVEV (reference sequence). The CDR3 is 15 amino acids. The CDR3 region is CASRSQPGQHYEQYF. CDR3 coding DNA: TGTGCCAGCAGGTCCCAACCGGGACAGCACTACGAGCAGTACTTC.

This chain joins TRBV7-3 and TRBJ2-2; tentative D call: TRBD2 (6 bases). CDR3 length equals 16 residues. Trimming cost V 4 bases and J 6 bases, with 18 bases left between them. Germline CDR1 reads SGHTA; CDR2 reads FQGTGA. CDR3 protein: CASSSGRERSSGELFF. The CDR3 DNA sequence: TGTGCCAGCAGCTCCGGACGGGAGAGGTCTTCCGGGGAGCTGTTTTTT.

The chain recombines TRBV4-2 with TRBJ2-6; 10 nucleotides match TRBD2. The CDR3 loop spans 20 amino acids. Trimming cost V 0 bases and J 2 bases; bases outside gene matches: 10. The germline V gene has CDR1 LGHNA and CDR2 YNFKEQ. The CDR3 reads CASSQDQYLAGATGANVLTF. In nucleotides, the CDR3 is TGTGCCAGCAGCCAAGATCAATACCTAGCGGGAGCCACTGGGGCCAACGTCCTGACTTTC.

This clone was recorded once. One junction end does not reproduce the germline sequence, and a read error may be involved. The V gene is TRBV28, the J gene TRBJ1-5, with D possibly matching TRBD1 (6 bases). The CDR3 is made up of 11 amino acids. Germline loops: CDR1 MDHEN, CDR2 SYDVKM. The CDR3 protein is CASSSTRTEKF. Written as DNA, the CDR3 is TGTGCCAGCAGTTCAACTCGGACAGAAAAGTTT.

The CDR3 loop is CASRASGTTDTQYF. CDR3 in DNA: TGTGCCAGCAGAGCTAGCGGGACCACAGATACGCAGTATTTT. The chain joins TRBV6-5 to TRBJ2-3; 9 bases align to TRBD2. Germline V gene sequence: CDR1 MNHEY, CDR2 SVGAGI. With 6 bases clipped from V and 2 bases from J, the junction kept 3 bases outside the gene matches. This CDR3 comprises 14 residues.

The chain is built from TRBV2 and TRBJ1-4; unclear D gene. There are 15 residues in the CDR3. CDR1 is SNHLY, CDR2 FYNNEI, per germline. Trimming pared 4 bases from V and 3 bases from J, leaving 12 bases between. The DNA of the CDR3 is TGTGCCAGCAGTGTTAGACCCGGGGCTAATGAAAAACTGTTTTTT. Its translation: CASSVRPGANEKLFF.

This clone has a single count. The gene calls are TRBV6-5 and TRBJ2-6; D not resolved. CDR1 and CDR2 (germline): MNHEY, SVGAGI. This CDR3 has 13 amino acids. V shed 7 bases and J shed 0 bases, with 4 bases lying between them. CDR3 sequence (DNA): TGTGCCAGCACTCCCTCTGGGGCCAACGTCCTGACTTTC. Protein product: CASTPSGANVLTF.

This clone was seen just once. The chain is built from TRBV19 and TRBJ2-5; 10 nucleotides align to TRBD2. Trimming took 6 bases from V and 5 from J; bases not matched to a gene: 9. The CDR3 totals 15 residues. Germline values: CDR1 LNHDA, CDR2 SQIVND (reference sequence). Written as DNA, the CDR3 is TGTGCCAGTAGCCCGAGCGGGGGGGCTGGGGAGACCCAGTACTTC. Its protein product is CASSPSGGAGETQYF.

The rearrangement uses TRBV25-1 and TRBJ1-1; D uncertain. The CDR3 has 14 residues. V was pared by 2 bases and J by 2 bases, with 9 bases between. Germline V gene sequence: CDR1 MGHDK, CDR2 SYGVNS. The chain's CDR3 is CASSEPGKNTEAFF. The CDR3 DNA sequence: TGTGCCAGCAGTGAACCGGGTAAAAACACTGAAGCTTTCTTT.

The V call is TRBV6-5, the J call TRBJ2-1, with D perhaps matching TRBD1 (6 bases). The CDR3 consists of 14 residues. Per germline, CDR1 MNHEY and CDR2 SVGAGI. Trimming took 6 bases from V and 2 from J, leaving 11 bases between them. CDR3 sequence (DNA): TGTGCCAGCAGGGAGTGGGACACCTACAATGAGCAGTTCTTC. This sequence encodes CASREWDTYNEQFF.

The chain combines TRBV6-6 with TRBJ1-1, with TRBD1 identical over 11 bases. Per germline, CDR1 MNHNY and CDR2 SVGAGI (reference sequence). V gave up 4 bases and J gave up 3 bases; unmatched junction bases: 1. The CDR3 is 14 amino acids. CDR3 sequence: CASSWTGGDTEAFF. As DNA, the CDR3 is TGTGCCAGCAGTTGGACAGGGGGCGACACTGAAGCTTTCTTT.

This chain's CDR3 is CATSESGRYEQYF. CDR3 in DNA: TGTGCCACCAGTGAGTCAGGGCGTTACGAGCAGTACTTC. The chain is built from TRBV24-1 and TRBJ2-7, with a possible D match to TRBD1 (5 bases). Germline-derived CDR1 and CDR2 are KGHDR and SFDVKD. V was trimmed by 4 bases and J by 4 bases, leaving 10 bases between them. This CDR3 is built from 13 residues.

The genes are TRBV28 and TRBJ2-7; TRBD2 matches at 8 bases. This CDR3 has 15 residues. V gave up 6 bases and J gave up 7 bases; unmatched junction bases: 14. Looked up from germline, CDR1 is MDHEN and CDR2 is SYDVKM. The CDR3 loop is CASSGHPGLGSEQYF. CDR3 coding DNA: TGTGCCAGCAGCGGGCACCCGGGACTAGGCTCGGAGCAGTACTTC. Filled out from reference TRBV28 and TRBJ2-7, the complete variable domain reads DVKVTQSSRYLVKRTGEKVFLECVQDMDHENMFWYRQDPGLGLRLIYFSYDVKMKEKGDIPEGYSVSREKKERFSLILESASTNQTSMYLCASSGHPGLGSEQYFGPGTRLTVT.

The table lists this clone with a few counts. The chain recombines TRBV3-1 (or the pseudogene TRBV3-2) with TRBJ1-1; possible D gene TRBD1, 5 bases. V was trimmed by 0 bases and J by 11 bases, leaving 13 bases between them. Germline V gene data show CDR1 as LGHDT and CDR2 as YNNKEL (reference sequence). The CDR3 loop spans 13 amino acids. The CDR3 coding sequence is TGTGCCAGCAGCCAAGACAGGCAGGGTTCGGCTTTCTTT. Translated, it gives CASSQDRQGSAFF.

The genes are TRBV18 and TRBJ1-3, with D possibly matching TRBD1 (5 bases). Germline-derived CDR1 and CDR2 are KGHSH and LQKENI. The CDR3 contains 17 residues. Trimming left V 3 bases short and J 1 base short, with 16 bases between. The CDR3 sequence is CASSPLQAGGSGNTIYF. The CDR3 DNA reads as TGTGCCAGCTCACCGCTTCAGGCCGGGGGTTCTGGAAACACCATATATTTT.

V usage is TRBV4-2 and J usage is TRBJ1-6; maybe TRBD1 (5 bases). Germline V gene data show CDR1 as LGHNA and CDR2 as YNFKEQ. This CDR3 is 15 amino acids long. Trimming removed 6 bases from V and 7 bases from J, with 16 bases in between. CDR3 sequence (DNA): TGTGCCAGCAGGATACCCAGGGCAGACAATTCACCCCTCCACTTT. Translated: CASRIPRADNSPLHF.